The text below deals with one TCR beta chain. Its antigen is unknown. With 60 Vbeta and 13 Jbeta primers, the PCR was carried out. Generated by immunoSEQ multiplex PCR, the TCRdb table keeps only in-frame clones and is missing some. Of 120,000 or so clones listed, roughly four fifths are singletons. This entry belongs to a study of cytomegalovirus exposure and HLA in healthy donors. As for the study in general: Previous work identified some 120 million unique TCR beta sequences from around 170 million T cells.

Trimming took off 5 bases at V and 1 base at J, with 15 bases between the two ends. The CDR3 consists of 16 residues. From germline, CDR1 is MDHEN and CDR2 SYDVKM. General study findings and limits: Later analysis suggested links between common viral pathogens and several top significant clusters. Reportedly, HLA-A and HLA-B alleles of most subjects were accurately predicted from TCR beta. A previous analysis found most TCR beta V segments productive roughly 87% or roughly 30% of the time.

The chain has TRBV28 and TRBJ2-1; D may be TRBD1 (6 bases). The sequence was collected from a woman aged 40 to 50 in good health and CMV-seronegative. The specimen sequenced was PBMCs. The CDR3 is CASSPQGQGSYNEQFF. The CDR3 nucleotides read TGTGCCAGCAGTCCACAGGGACAAGGGTCCTACAATGAGCAGTTCTTC.